This TCR beta chain was found in a study of T cell responses to AZD1222 COVID-19 vaccine. Findings and caveats of the study: Only a handful of people who got AZD1222 tested seropositive at baseline. At 160-218 and 743-854, vaccine-associated CD4 TCRs were dominant, and they spanned spike.

Recipients boosted at about 4 weeks or about 12 weeks are pooled. To note about this clone: The antigen is not known.

Repertoires were generated with immunoSEQ multiplex PCR, while TCRdb's copy carries only in-frame clones and drops some. The sample holds about 120,000 clones, around 90% seen once. Trimming took 0 bases from V and 3 from J; bases not matched to a gene: 5. This CDR3 spans 16 amino acids. CDR1 SGHRS and CDR2 YFSETQ come from the germline V gene. Sample: peripheral blood, taken 28 days after the second AZD1222 dose. The clonotype originates from an adult who received the AZD1222 COVID-19 vaccine. This chain links TRBV5-1 with TRBJ2-2, with 7 bases fitting TRBD1. CDR3 in DNA: TGCGCCAGCAGCTTGGAGGGGCAGGGGGACACCGGGGAGCTGTTTTTT. Protein product: CASSLEGQGDTGELFF.